At least ten counts were recorded for the clone carrying this T cell receptor beta chain. This record belongs to a study of T cells in Graves' hyperthyroidism and ophthalmopathy. The CDR3 totals 16 residues. Germline-derived CDR1 and CDR2 are SGHAT and FQDESV (reference sequence). V lost 5 bases to trimming and J lost 5 bases; unmatched junction nucleotides: 9. TCR beta CDR3 sequences were amplified from RNA transcripts. When the TCR CDR3 underwent first-round RT-PCR, the HTBI primer set was used. TCRdb called the multiplex PCR reads again in MiXCR, with one record for every CDR3 protein. The sample holds 200,000 to 300,000 distinct CDR3 sequences, about a sixth seen once.

This sequence joins TRBV11-1 and TRBJ2-5; 12 nucleotides line up with TRBD1. The origin of this receptor is a woman aged 18-29 years with Graves' ophthalmopathy. What was sequenced was blood. This CDR3 is CASSIGTGGAWETQYF. For the CDR3, the DNA is TGTGCCAGCAGCATCGGGACAGGGGGCGCCTGGGAGACCCAGTACTTC.